The 21 T cell receptor beta chains reported below all come from one sample, sequenced in a study of cytomegalovirus exposure and HLA in healthy donors (dated by TCRdb to 2016 to 2017). Libraries were built with the immunoSEQ multiplex PCR assay. For the multiplex PCR, a mixture combining 60 forward primers for TCR Vbeta segments and 13 reverse primers for TCR Jbeta segments was used. The immuneACCESS repertoire file appears here via TCRdb, limited to in-frame rearrangements. These files lack a portion of the clones; in checked studies, under half of the deficit traces to unresolved V genes, and the cause of the others is not known. The table for this sample records about 34,000 clones. The ten top clones hold approximately 5.9% of the sample. Sequences were obtained from PBMCs. The receptors here all came from a human donor in good health.

V usage is TRBV27 and J usage is TRBJ1-4; 8 bases map to TRBD1. V dropped 6 bases and J dropped 8; count of bases not matched to a gene: 5. The CDR3 is 13 residues long. Germline lookup yields CDR1 MNHEY and CDR2 SMNVEV (reference sequence). CDR3 DNA sequence: TGTGCCAGCAGCCACAGGGGGAGCGAAAAACTGTTTTTT. Translation: CASSHRGSEKLFF.

The chain is built from TRBV30 and TRBJ1-1; D possibly corresponds to TRBD1 (5 bases). The CDR3 contains 15 residues. Looked up from germline, CDR1 is GTSNPN and CDR2 is SVGIG (reference sequence). Between the trimmed V and J ends, which lost 1 base and 7 bases, there was a span of 19 bases. CDR3 sequence: CAWSGAGHSLIEAFF. The DNA of the CDR3 is TGTGCCTGGAGTGGGGCAGGACACAGCCTGATTGAAGCTTTCTTT.

The chain employs TRBV5-6 and TRBJ1-1; no firm D call. Germline V gives CDR1 SGHDT, CDR2 YYEEEE. V shed 4 bases and J shed 2 bases, with 18 bases lying between them. The CDR3 length is 16 residues. CDR3 coding DNA: TGTGCCAGCAGCCCGACGCTCGAGGGAATTAACACTGAAGCTTTCTTT. Translating gives CASSPTLEGINTEAFF.

The chain joins TRBV6-4 to TRBJ2-2; perhaps TRBD1 as D (6 bases). CDR1 and CDR2 (germline): MRHNA, SNTAGT. V was cut by 6 bases and J by 1 base, with 12 bases left in between. The CDR3 loop spans 15 amino acids. The CDR3 DNA sequence: TGTGCCAGCAGAGGACAGCCCGGGAACACCGGGGAGCTGTTTTTT. This encodes CASRGQPGNTGELFF.

The genes are TRBV10-3 and TRBJ1-6; 11 bases map to TRBD1. The CDR3 is made up of 16 amino acids. With V trimmed by 6 bases and J by 8 bases, 9 bases remained unmatched. CDR1 and CDR2 (germline): ENHRY, SYGVKD. The CDR3: CAISSKGGQGDSPLHF. The CDR3 nucleotides are TGTGCCATCAGCTCCAAGGGGGGACAGGGGGATTCACCCCTCCACTTT.

The chain recombines TRBV18 with TRBJ1-1; D call uncertain. CDR1 KGHSH and CDR2 LQKENI come from the germline V gene. The CDR3 has 13 residues. Trimming left V 3 bases short and J 5 bases short, with 10 bases between. DNA for the CDR3: TGTGCCAGCTCACCGATCGCGGGGACTGAAGCTTTCTTT. This sequence encodes CASSPIAGTEAFF.

This chain uses TRBV28 with TRBJ2-7; a possible D gene is TRBD1 (5 bases). V was pared by 1 base and J by 3 bases, with 13 bases between. The germline V gene has CDR1 MDHEN and CDR2 SYDVKM. This CDR3 is built from 15 residues. CDR3 nucleotides: TGTGCCAGCAGTTTATCTCGGACACTCGGCTACGAGCAGTACTTC. Residues: CASSLSRTLGYEQYF.

This clone is deemed medium-sized by its frequency. The chain couples TRBV6-5 to TRBJ1-5; 7 bases map to TRBD1. CDR1 and CDR2 from the germline V gene are MNHEY and SVGAGI. The CDR3 sequence is 16 residues long. The ends lost 0 bases at V and 3 bases at J; junction bases unmatched: 5. The CDR3 DNA follows: TGTGCCAGCAGTTACTCGTACAGGGGCAACAATCAGCCCCAGCATTTT. Its translation is CASSYSYRGNNQPQHF.

J is TRBJ1-4 and V is TRBV5-1; TRBD1 aligns across 7 bases. Trimming at V came to 5 bases and at J to 5 bases, leaving 3 bases not matched to a gene. Germline V gene lookup returns CDR1 SGHRS and CDR2 YFSETQ. The CDR3 sequence is 13 residues long. The CDR3 spells CASRTGSNEKLFF. The CDR3 DNA follows: TGCGCCAGCAGGACAGGGTCGAATGAAAAACTGTTTTTT.

The rearrangement uses TRBV6-6 and TRBJ2-7, with 7 bases matching TRBD2. The J segment lost 2 bases and the V segment lost 6 bases, leaving 13 bases of the junction unmatched. Germline loops: CDR1 MNHNY, CDR2 SVGAGI (reference sequence). The CDR3 covers 16 residues. The CDR3 region is CASSPGGTVYAYEQYF. The CDR3 coding sequence is TGTGCCAGCAGCCCCGGGGGGACGGTCTACGCCTACGAGCAGTACTTC.

The chain links TRBV7-9 to TRBJ1-2; TRBD1 is a possible D gene (6 bases). The CDR3 has 15 amino acids. V lost 2 bases, J lost 8 bases, and 18 bases lay in between. Per germline, CDR1 SEHNR and CDR2 FQNEAQ (reference sequence). CDR3 amino acids: CASSLSGTLDRGYTF. The CDR3 bases are TGTGCCAGCAGCTTATCCGGGACACTCGATCGGGGCTACACCTTC.

The V call is TRBV7-9, the J call TRBJ1-1, with D unresolved. Germline CDR1 is SEHNR and CDR2 is FQNEAQ (reference sequence). This CDR3 has 15 amino acids. V was shortened by 1 base and J by 3 bases, with 12 bases between the two germline ends. The CDR3 sequence: CASSLDPGPDTEAFF. The CDR3 DNA follows: TGTGCCAGCAGCTTAGACCCAGGTCCGGACACTGAAGCTTTCTTT. The complete variable domain, with remaining parts taken from reference TRBV7-9 and TRBJ1-1, reads DTGVSQNPRHKITKRGQNVTFRCDPISEHNRLYWYRQTLGQGPEFLTYFQNEAQLEKSRLLSDRFSAERPKGSFSTLEIQRTEQGDSAMYLCASSLDPGPDTEAFFGQGTRLTVV.

CDR3 in amino acids: CASPTRAVSNQPQHF. The CDR3 coding sequence is TGTGCCAGTCCCACGCGGGCAGTTTCAAATCAGCCCCAGCATTTT. This rearrangement joins TRBV19 to TRBJ1-5; D is unresolved. Germline V gives CDR1 LNHDA, CDR2 SQIVND (reference sequence). The CDR3 is 15 residues long. V dropped 8 bases and J dropped 4 bases, with 18 bases sitting between them.

Comment on this clone: Other nucleotide sequences in the sample specify the same CDR3. J is TRBJ1-6 and V is TRBV6-5, with 9 nucleotides matching TRBD1. The CDR3 is made up of 15 amino acids. Losses at the gene ends were 2 bases for V and 7 bases for J; bases not matched to a gene: 3. CDR1 is MNHEY and CDR2 is SVGAGI in the germline V gene. The chain's CDR3 is CASSYTGGGNSPLHF. The CDR3 DNA sequence: TGTGCCAGCAGTTACACAGGGGGCGGGAATTCACCCCTCCACTTT.

This sequence joins TRBV5-4 and TRBJ2-7; TRBD1 matches at 12 bases. The CDR3 is 15 residues long. The V gene end was trimmed by 3 bases and the J gene end by 6 bases; junction bases not matched to a gene: 7. CDR1 is SGHNT and CDR2 is YYREEE in the germline V gene (reference sequence). This CDR3 is CASSSAGDRGREQYF. In DNA form, the CDR3 reads TGTGCCAGCAGCTCGGCCGGGGACAGGGGGCGCGAGCAGTACTTC.

This chain connects TRBV7-3 to TRBJ1-6, with a weak D call TRBD1 (6 bases). Germline values: CDR1 SGHTA, CDR2 FQGTGA. Trimming left V 2 bases short and J 6 bases short, with 11 bases between. The CDR3 is made up of 15 amino acids. The CDR3 protein is CASSLVGGANSPLHF. For the CDR3, the DNA is TGTGCCAGCAGCTTAGTCGGGGGGGCTAATTCACCCCTCCACTTT.

As regards this clone: One junction end disagrees with the germline gene, perhaps due to a read error. V and J are TRBV4-1 and TRBJ1-5; a weak D match, TRBD1 (6 bases). The CDR3 covers 14 residues. Germline lookup yields CDR1 MGHRA and CDR2 YSYEKL. This CDR3 reads CASSQDEGGQHQHF. The DNA for the CDR3 is TGCGCCAGCAGCCAAGATGAAGGGGGTCAGCACCAGCATTTT.

The genes are TRBV7-9 and TRBJ1-2; D uncertain. The germline V and J ends were trimmed by 4 bases and 7 bases, with 16 bases remaining between them. The CDR3 spans 14 residues. Germline loops: CDR1 SEHNR, CDR2 FQNEAQ (reference sequence). CDR3 sequence (DNA): TGTGCCAGCAGCTCCCTTCTTACAGAATTTGGCTACACCTTC. This gives the protein CASSSLLTEFGYTF.

This sequence joins TRBV6-6 and TRBJ2-2; 7 bases fit TRBD2. The CDR3 runs 16 residues. CDR1 and CDR2 (germline): MNHNY, SVGAGI (reference sequence). Unmatched junction bases numbered 12, after V lost 6 bases and J lost 5 bases. The CDR3 is CASSPLWGGGTGELFF. For the CDR3, the DNA is TGTGCCAGCAGCCCTCTATGGGGCGGGGGTACCGGGGAGCTGTTTTTT.

V is TRBV28 and J is TRBJ1-5; 8 bases are shared with TRBD1. With 6 bases clipped from V and 4 bases from J, the junction kept 8 bases outside the gene matches. There are 15 residues in the CDR3. Germline V gene sequence: CDR1 MDHEN, CDR2 SYDVKM. CDR3 protein: CASRRTGFANQPQHF. The CDR3 nucleotides are TGTGCCAGCAGGCGGACAGGGTTCGCAAATCAGCCCCAGCATTTT.

In DNA, the CDR3 is TGTGCCAGCAGGGGGCTCCCCTCTGGAAACACCATATATTTT. The encoded protein is CASRGLPSGNTIYF. This chain joins TRBV28 and TRBJ1-3; TRBD1 is a possible D gene (5 bases). The CDR3 runs 14 residues. The germline gives CDR1 MDHEN, CDR2 SYDVKM. V lost 6 bases and J 0 bases, leaving 9 bases between the germline ends.